The 24 T cell receptor beta chains below all came from one sample that was sequenced in a study of control samples from healthy donors and cancer patients. The repertoire was sequenced with immunoSEQ multiplex PCR; TCRdb's copy has only in-frame clones and lacks some. The data contain roughly 100,000 clones, about 89% of them singletons. Sequences were obtained from PBMCs. These TCRs come from a man in his fifties or sixties with lung cancer.

The chain combines TRBV7-3 with TRBJ1-6; D ambiguous. Trimming took off 2 bases at V and 9 bases at J, with 11 bases between the two ends. The CDR3 consists of 14 residues. Germline CDR1 is SGHTA and CDR2 is FQGTGA. The CDR3 DNA reads TGTGCCAGCAGCTTAGGGCAGAGTCGTTCACCCCTCCACTTT. It codes for CASSLGQSRSPLHF.

J is TRBJ1-1 and V is TRBV5-1; TRBD1 aligns across 9 bases. The CDR3 covers 17 residues. CDR1 and CDR2 from the germline V gene are SGHRS and YFSETQ. The V and J ends lost 5 bases and 0 bases, in that order; junction bases with no gene match: 11. The CDR3: CASRQGTGSNVNTEAFF. CDR3 bases: TGCGCCAGCAGGCAAGGGACAGGGAGTAACGTGAACACTGAAGCTTTCTTT.

The sample holds a few counts of this clone. The gene calls are TRBV10-2 and TRBJ1-5; D is unresolved. Between the trimmed V and J ends, which lost 1 base and 3 bases, there was a span of 13 bases. CDR1 and CDR2 (germline): WSHSY, SAAADI. There are 16 residues in the CDR3. The CDR3 region is CASSEFRGGSNQPQHF. CDR3 bases: TGCGCCAGCAGTGAGTTTAGAGGAGGATCCAATCAGCCCCAGCATTTT.

This chain joins TRBV5-1 and TRBJ1-6; 11 bases align to TRBD1. The V and J ends lost 3 bases and 8 bases, in that order; junction bases with no gene match: 7. The CDR3 runs to 16 residues. Per germline, CDR1 SGHRS and CDR2 YFSETQ. CDR3 bases: TGCGCCAGCAGCTCGGGACAGGGGGTGCAGGATTCACCCCTCCACTTT. Its protein is CASSSGQGVQDSPLHF.

The chain joins TRBV7-3 to TRBJ1-3; D is unresolved. The germline V and J ends were trimmed by 4 bases and 4 bases, with 8 bases remaining between them. Germline V lookup: CDR1 SGHTA, CDR2 FQGTGA. The CDR3 has 13 residues. Here the CDR3 DNA reads TGTGCCAGCAGCTCTAGCGCGGGAAACACCATATATTTT. Amino acid sequence: CASSSSAGNTIYF. Full variable domain (rest looked up from reference TRBV7-3 and TRBJ1-3): GAGVSQTPSNKVTEKGKYVELRCDPISGHTALYWYRQSLGQGPEFLIYFQGTGAADDSGLPNDRFFAVRPEGSVSTLKIQRTERGDSAVYLCASSSSAGNTIYFGEGSWLTVV.

The rearrangement uses TRBV7-8 and TRBJ1-2; 7 bases are shared with TRBD1. CDR3 length: 16 amino acids. V shed 4 bases and J 4 bases; nucleotides not matched to a gene: 12. Germline assignment: CDR1 SGHVS and CDR2 FQNEAQ. The CDR3 is CASSSKGAQGFYGYTF. For the CDR3, the DNA is TGTGCCAGCAGCTCCAAGGGGGCCCAAGGCTTCTATGGCTACACCTTC.

The genes are TRBV24-1 and TRBJ1-5, with D possibly being TRBD1 (6 bases). With 7 bases removed from V and 3 bases from J, the gap between germline ends came to 12 bases. In germline, CDR1 is KGHDR, CDR2 SFDVKD. This CDR3 has 14 amino acids. The CDR3 here is CATSQGNLNQPQHF. CDR3 DNA sequence: TGTGCCACCAGCCAGGGGAACCTCAATCAGCCCCAGCATTTT.

This clone was counted a few times. This chain joins TRBV5-8 and TRBJ1-1; the match to TRBD1 covers 7 bases. Germline V CDR1 and CDR2: SGHTS, YDEGEE. This CDR3 contains 20 residues. V shed 0 bases and J 4 bases; nucleotides not matched to a gene: 21. CDR3 nucleotides: TGTGCCAGCAGCTTGGTGGAGGGGGCTGGGATCCTAATCAGGTCCACTGAAGCTTTCTTT. This sequence encodes CASSLVEGAGILIRSTEAFF. The full variable domain, with the rest looked up from reference TRBV5-8 and TRBJ1-1, is EAGVTQSPTHLIKTRGQQATLRCSPISGHTSVYWYQQALGLGLQFLLWYDEGEERNRGNFPPRFSGRQFPNYSSELNVNALELEDSALYLCASSLVEGAGILIRSTEAFFGQGTRLTVV.

The chain carries TRBV12-5 and TRBJ1-5; D call uncertain. This CDR3 has 18 residues. V dropped 0 bases and J dropped 4 bases, with 19 bases sitting between them. Per the germline V gene, CDR1 is LGHNT and CDR2 is FRNRAP. Written as DNA, the CDR3 is TGTGCTAGTGGTTTGGTACCTGATGGCAGTTTAGGTAATCAGCCCCAGCATTTT. Protein: CASGLVPDGSLGNQPQHF.

A note on this clone: No DNA is shown, since the ends of the CDR3 on it are uncertain; the CDR3 is the one TCRdb lists. The rearrangement uses TRBV2 and TRBJ1-5; the table calls TRBD1, which could not be checked here. A total of 14 residues make up the CDR3, ends included. Germline-derived CDR1 and CDR2 are SNHLY and FYNNEI. The CDR3 spells CASILDSSNQPQHF.

The V call is TRBV19, the J call TRBJ2-6; D call uncertain. Looked up from germline, CDR1 is LNHDA and CDR2 is SQIVND (reference sequence). The CDR3 sequence is 14 residues long. The ends were cut back, 10 bases at V and 2 bases at J, with 12 bases in the middle. CDR3 loop: CAISRFPGANVLTF. The CDR3 DNA is TGTGCCATAAGCAGATTCCCTGGGGCCAACGTCCTGACTTTC.

The chain recombines TRBV30 with TRBJ2-5, with 7 bases lining up with TRBD1. CDR3 length equals 13 residues. V gave up 4 bases and J gave up 7 bases; unmatched junction bases: 9. Germline CDR1 is GTSNPN and CDR2 is SVGIG (reference sequence). CDR3 nucleotide sequence: TGTGCCTGGAACCTTGTGGCAGGGGGGACCCAGTACTTC. Its protein product is CAWNLVAGGTQYF. Complete variable domain (other parts from reference TRBV30 and TRBJ2-5): SQTIHQWPATLVQPVGSPLSLECTVEGTSNPNLYWYRQAAGRGLQLLFYSVGIGQISSEVPQNLSASRPQDRQFILSSKKLLLSDSGFYLCAWNLVAGGTQYFGPGTRLLVL.

J is TRBJ2-2 and V is TRBV24-1, with D possibly being TRBD1 (6 bases). Trimming cost V 5 bases and J 9 bases, with 12 bases left between them. Looked up from germline, CDR1 is KGHDR and CDR2 is SFDVKD. This CDR3 region has 13 residues. The CDR3 DNA follows: TGTGCCACCAGTGCCCTTGGGGGCAGGGAGCTGTTTTTT. This encodes CATSALGGRELFF.

A single count supports this clone. The chain employs TRBV4-1 and TRBJ1-4; TRBD1 agrees at 7 bases. V dropped 1 base and J dropped 5; count of bases not matched to a gene: 10. The germline CDR1 and CDR2 sequences are MGHRA and YSYEKL. The CDR3 covers 17 residues. The CDR3 DNA sequence: TGCGCCAGCAGCCAAGGTCAGAGGACAGGTGGGAATGAAAAACTGTTTTTT. Translated: CASSQGQRTGGNEKLFF.

This sequence joins TRBV5-1 and TRBJ1-3; no reliable D call. This CDR3 region has 13 residues. V was clipped by 7 bases and J by 1 base, with 9 bases between them. CDR1 SGHRS and CDR2 YFSETQ come from the germline V gene. CDR3 amino acids: CASWAGSGNTIYF. The CDR3 bases are TGCGCCAGCTGGGCTGGGTCTGGAAACACCATATATTTT.

This chain uses TRBV11-2 with TRBJ1-1; tentative D call: TRBD1 (5 bases). Germline lookup yields CDR1 SGHAT and CDR2 FQNNGV. The CDR3 has 14 amino acids. Trimming shortened V by 5 bases and J by 2 bases, and 12 bases separated the two germline ends. The DNA of the CDR3 is TGTGCCAGCAGCCCCCAGGGCCTCAACACTGAAGCTTTCTTT. This encodes CASSPQGLNTEAFF.

The rearrangement joins TRBV7-8 to TRBJ1-2; no clear D gene. Germline values: CDR1 SGHVS, CDR2 FQNEAQ. The CDR3 contains 18 residues. Trimming shortened V by 0 bases and J by 0 bases, and 17 bases separated the two germline ends. CDR3 loop: CASSLALTSPWANYGYTF. The CDR3 DNA follows: TGTGCCAGCAGCTTAGCGCTAACTTCCCCGTGGGCTAACTATGGCTACACCTTC.

The chain combines TRBV5-4 with TRBJ1-5; 9 positions match TRBD1. Trimming took 2 bases from V and 7 from J; bases not matched to a gene: 4. CDR3 length equals 14 residues. Germline V gene sequence: CDR1 SGHNT, CDR2 YYREEE (reference sequence). CDR3 residues: CASSFGQGNQPQHF. CDR3 DNA: TGTGCCAGCAGCTTTGGACAGGGGAACCAGCCCCAGCATTTT.

CDR3 nucleotide sequence: TGTGCCAGCAGTTACCTCGACTGGGGCGAGCAGTACGTC. The encoded protein is CASSYLDWGEQYV. The chain is built from TRBV6-2 or TRBV6-3 and TRBJ2-7; D not certain. The CDR3 has 13 amino acids. The germline gives CDR1 MNHEY, CDR2 SVGEGT. V lost 2 bases, J lost 6 bases, and 11 bases lay in between.

The V and J genes are TRBV5-4 and TRBJ1-4; 10 nucleotides line up with TRBD1. CDR1 and CDR2 from the germline V gene are SGHNT and YYREEE (reference sequence). This CDR3 comprises 16 residues. Losses at the gene ends were 10 bases for V and 5 bases for J; bases not matched to a gene: 14. CDR3 region: CASGSLRDRGNEKLFF. The CDR3 coding sequence is TGTGCCTCTGGGAGTTTAAGGGACAGGGGAAATGAAAAACTGTTTTTT.

This chain links TRBV10-3 with TRBJ2-5; possibly TRBD2 for D (5 bases). CDR3 length: 11 amino acids. The V gene lost 9 bases and the J gene lost 3 bases, with 8 bases spanning the gap. The germline CDR1 and CDR2 sequences are ENHRY and SYGVKD. CDR3 loop: CAIGLEETQYF. The CDR3 DNA follows: TGTGCCATAGGACTTGAAGAGACCCAGTACTTC.

The J gene is TRBJ2-1, the V gene TRBV5-6; D possibly matches TRBD1 or TRBD2 (5 bases each). Germline V gives CDR1 SGHDT, CDR2 YYEEEE. This CDR3 contains 15 residues. V was shortened by 0 bases and J by 8 bases, with 15 bases between the two germline ends. This CDR3 is CASSLVRDGRDEQFF. DNA of the CDR3: TGTGCCAGCAGCTTGGTCCGGGACGGGCGCGATGAGCAGTTCTTC.

The J gene is TRBJ2-4, the V gene TRBV5-1, with 8 bases lining up with TRBD1. The ends lost 5 bases at V and 7 bases at J; junction bases unmatched: 8. The CDR3 is 14 residues long. Germline V CDR1 and CDR2: SGHRS, YFSETQ. For the CDR3, the DNA is TGCGCCAGCAGGACCGGGACAGGCGGGAACATTCAGTACTTC. Its protein is CASRTGTGGNIQYF.

The V and J genes are TRBV9 and TRBJ1-2; TRBD1 matches 8 bases. The V gene end was trimmed by 3 bases and the J gene end by 4 bases; junction bases not matched to a gene: 5. The V gene's germline CDR1 is SGDLS and CDR2 YYNGEE. The CDR3 covers 14 residues. For the CDR3, the DNA is TGTGCCAGCAGCGACGACAGGGGAGGCTATGGCTACACCTTC. Protein product: CASSDDRGGYGYTF.